The text below deals with one TCR beta chain. What it binds is not known. Germline V gives CDR1 GTSNPN, CDR2 SVGIG (reference sequence). Trimming took 0 bases from V and 2 from J, leaving 11 bases between them. This CDR3 region has 14 residues. The sample originates from a study of shared clonotypes between healthy human individuals. Study-wide findings and caveats: Researchers sampled blood only, noting tissue repertoires likely differ. The diversity represented, both genetic and in exposure history, was limited by few donors.

The authors split each subset's genomic DNA evenly across several immunoSEQ plates. Ten immunoSEQ deep assay plates were used to sequence the DNA of unsorted PBMCs. The table came from immunoSEQ multiplex PCR; TCRdb's copy has only in-frame clones and leaves some out. This table holds about half a million clones, approximately 80% found once. Source material: PBMCs. The TCR comes from a woman in her forties in good health. Some clones in this sample may be carry-over from other donors' samples. The chain combines TRBV30 with TRBJ2-7; the D is unclear. In DNA, the CDR3 is TGTGCCTGGAGTGTCCGCAGGCCCCCCTACGAGCAGTACTTC. This translates into CAWSVRRPPYEQYF.